Shown below are 20 T cell receptor beta chains from a single sample sequenced in a study of blood T cell repertoires in COVID-19. The protocol was immunoSEQ multiplex PCR, while the TCRdb copy is restricted to in-frame clones and leaves out a portion. The sample includes around 270,000 clones, 91% of them seen just once. Sequencing input: peripheral blood. The receptors shown here come from a person aged 18 to 35 with COVID-19, enrolled during active disease.

This clone is a singleton in its sample. This sequence joins TRBV10-3 and TRBJ2-1, with D possibly TRBD1 on 8 matching bases. The CDR3 spans 16 residues. V shed 6 bases and J shed 2 bases, with 17 bases lying between them. The germline gives CDR1 ENHRY, CDR2 SYGVKD. The CDR3 DNA sequence: TGTGCCATCAGCGGGGGGACAGGCCATCCCTACAATGAGCAGTTCTTC. Encoded protein: CAISGGTGHPYNEQFF.

The gene calls are TRBV5-1 and TRBJ2-3, with unresolved D. The CDR3 loop spans 14 amino acids. V was shortened by 0 bases and J by 2 bases, with 7 bases between the two germline ends. Germline assignment: CDR1 SGHRS and CDR2 YFSETQ. This chain's CDR3 is CASSLGGDTDTQYF. The CDR3 nucleotides read TGCGCCAGCAGCTTGGGTGGAGACACAGATACGCAGTATTTT.

Only one count was recorded for this clone. The rearrangement links TRBV6-1 to TRBJ2-5, with 8 positions matching TRBD1. V dropped 3 bases and J dropped 0; count of bases not matched to a gene: 3. The CDR3 totals 15 residues. Germline loops: CDR1 MNHNS, CDR2 SASEGT. CDR3 loop: CASSESRGHQETQYF. CDR3 sequence (DNA): TGTGCCAGCAGTGAGAGCAGGGGGCACCAAGAGACCCAGTACTTC.

This chain uses TRBV5-4 with TRBJ2-2, with TRBD2 as a possible D gene (5 bases). The V gene lost 0 bases and the J gene lost 3 bases, with 9 bases spanning the gap. The CDR3 contains 15 residues. Germline CDR1 and CDR2: SGHNT and YYREEE (reference sequence). Here the CDR3 DNA reads TGTGCCAGCAGCTTGGGTAGAGGGTACACCGGGGAGCTGTTTTTT. This gives the protein CASSLGRGYTGELFF.

The DNA of the CDR3 is TGTGCCACCAGTGAAAAAACAGGGACAGGTCAGCCCCAGCATTTT. It translates to CATSEKTGTGQPQHF. The rearrangement uses TRBV24-1 and TRBJ1-5; 8 positions match TRBD1. The length of the CDR3 is 15 residues. The ends lost 4 bases at V and 6 bases at J; junction bases unmatched: 7. Germline CDR1 KGHDR, CDR2 SFDVKD.

The chain combines TRBV11-1 with TRBJ1-2, with TRBD1 matching 8 bases. The CDR3 sequence is 14 residues long. V dropped 0 bases and J dropped 8; count of bases not matched to a gene: 5. Germline V CDR1 and CDR2: SGHAT, FQDESV (reference sequence). CDR3 bases: TGTGCCAGCAGCTTAGCGTGGACAGGGTTGGGCTACACCTTC. Encoded protein: CASSLAWTGLGYTF.

The V call is TRBV4-2, the J call TRBJ1-5, with 8 positions matching TRBD1. The CDR3 is 17 amino acids. The germline V gene encodes CDR1 LGHNA and CDR2 YNFKEQ. The J segment lost 2 bases and the V segment lost 3 bases, leaving 9 bases of the junction unmatched. CDR3 DNA sequence: TGTGCCAGCAGCCATTCCTTACAGGGGGTCGGCAATCAGCCCCAGCATTTT. As protein: CASSHSLQGVGNQPQHF.

The CDR3 loop is CASSPIGVAGVETQYF. CDR3 nucleotides: TGTGCCAGCAGTCCTATAGGGGTAGCGGGAGTAGAGACCCAGTACTTC. This chain uses TRBV27 with TRBJ2-5; 9 bases are a match to TRBD2. The CDR3 loop spans 16 amino acids. Germline CDR1 reads MNHEY; CDR2 reads SMNVEV (reference sequence). V lost 5 bases and J lost 4; bases outside the gene matches: 11.

The chain joins TRBV10-2 to TRBJ1-1, with D unresolved. V dropped 6 bases and J dropped 1 base, with 6 bases sitting between them. This CDR3 spans 12 amino acids. Germline assignment: CDR1 WSHSY and CDR2 SAAADI. The CDR3 DNA sequence: TGCGCCAGCAGCCCCCGGAACACTGAAGCTTTCTTT. The encoded protein is CASSPRNTEAFF.

The V and J genes are TRBV5-1 and TRBJ1-4; 8 bases are a match to TRBD1. V dropped 4 bases and J dropped 6; count of bases not matched to a gene: 5. CDR1 and CDR2 from the germline V gene are SGHRS and YFSETQ. The CDR3 spans 14 residues. This CDR3 reads CASSDGTGHEKLFF. CDR3 nucleotide sequence: TGCGCCAGCAGCGACGGGACAGGACATGAAAAACTGTTTTTT. The full variable domain, its missing parts supplied by reference TRBV5-1 and TRBJ1-4, is KAGVTQTPRYLIKTRGQQVTLSCSPISGHRSVSWYQQTPGQGLQFLFEYFSETQRNKGNFPGRFSGRQFSNSRSEMNVSTLELGDSALYLCASSDGTGHEKLFFGSGTQLSVL.

This chain links TRBV10-3 with TRBJ1-5; no clear D. This CDR3 contains 15 residues. Germline V CDR1 and CDR2: ENHRY, SYGVKD. With 1 base removed from V and 3 bases from J, the gap between germline ends came to 10 bases. The CDR3 DNA follows: TGTGCCATCAGTGAGTATCAGGTGAACAATCAGCCCCAGCATTTT. It specifies CAISEYQVNNQPQHF.

This sequence joins TRBV5-6 and TRBJ2-7; 7 nucleotides line up with TRBD1. Looked up from germline, CDR1 is SGHDT and CDR2 is YYEEEE. Trimming cost V 2 bases and J 3 bases; bases outside gene matches: 5. This CDR3 has 14 residues. The CDR3 DNA sequence: TGTGCCAGCAGCTTTGGGACAGCCCTCTACGAGCAGTACTTC. Translation: CASSFGTALYEQYF.

J is TRBJ1-5 and V is TRBV28; 10 positions agree with TRBD1. The CDR3 is 15 amino acids. Germline CDR1 MDHEN, CDR2 SYDVKM. V shed 6 bases and J 1 base; nucleotides not matched to a gene: 3. This CDR3 is CASRGQGVSNQPQHF. DNA for the CDR3: TGTGCCAGCAGAGGACAGGGGGTGAGCAATCAGCCCCAGCATTTT.

V gene TRBV4-2 combines with J gene TRBJ2-7; TRBD2 aligns across 9 bases. Per the germline V gene, CDR1 is LGHNA and CDR2 is YNFKEQ. J lost 4 bases, V lost 1 base, and 8 bases had no gene match. The CDR3 sequence is 16 residues long. This CDR3 reads CASSQAAVAGAYEQYF. In DNA, the CDR3 is TGTGCCAGCAGCCAAGCGGCGGTAGCGGGAGCTTACGAGCAGTACTTC.

This clone was found a few times. The chain joins TRBV6-4 to TRBJ2-3; TRBD2 matches 7 bases. Per germline, CDR1 MRHNA and CDR2 SNTAGT. The CDR3 length is 14 residues. Losses at the gene ends were 4 bases for V and 0 bases for J; bases not matched to a gene: 1. CDR3 coding DNA: TGTGCCAGCAGTGGTAGCGGGAGCACAGATACGCAGTATTTT. Its translation is CASSGSGSTDTQYF.

CDR3: CASSFRLADYNEQFF. The CDR3 DNA reads TGTGCCAGCAGCTTTCGGCTAGCGGATTACAATGAGCAGTTCTTC. V gene TRBV5-5 combines with J gene TRBJ2-1; 7 positions agree with TRBD2. Trimming at V came to 2 bases and at J to 4 bases, leaving 6 bases not matched to a gene. Germline lookup yields CDR1 SGHKS and CDR2 YYEKEE (reference sequence). This CDR3 is built from 15 residues.

V and J are TRBV5-1 and TRBJ2-7; 10 nucleotides line up with TRBD1. Germline V gives CDR1 SGHRS, CDR2 YFSETQ. V lost 4 bases, J lost 6 bases, and 7 bases stayed unmatched. The CDR3 extends over 14 amino acids. The CDR3 sequence: CASSTGTGAAEQYF. CDR3 DNA sequence: TGCGCCAGCAGCACAGGGACAGGGGCGGCCGAGCAGTACTTC.

V is TRBV19 and J is TRBJ1-1; 8 bases fit TRBD1. CDR3 size: 14 residues. Germline lookup yields CDR1 LNHDA and CDR2 SQIVND (reference sequence). V lost 5 bases to trimming and J lost 4 bases; unmatched junction nucleotides: 6. The chain's CDR3 is CASSPDRVGTEAFF. Here the CDR3 DNA reads TGTGCCAGTAGTCCGGACAGGGTCGGCACTGAAGCTTTCTTT. The whole variable domain, remainder taken from reference TRBV19 and TRBJ1-1, is DGGITQSPKYLFRKEGQNVTLSCEQNLNHDAMYWYRQDPGQGLRLIYYSQIVNDFQKGDIAEGYSVSREKKESFPLTVTSAQKNPTAFYLCASSPDRVGTEAFFGQGTRLTVV.

The chain links TRBV9 to TRBJ2-7, with 12 nucleotides matching TRBD1. This CDR3 has 15 amino acids. Germline lookup yields CDR1 SGDLS and CDR2 YYNGEE. With 3 bases clipped from V and 6 bases from J, the junction kept 7 bases outside the gene matches. CDR3 residues: CASSATGQGAGEQYF. DNA of the CDR3: TGTGCCAGCAGCGCCACGGGACAGGGGGCGGGCGAGCAGTACTTC. The complete variable domain, with remaining parts taken from reference TRBV9 and TRBJ2-7, reads DSGVTQTPKHLITATGQRVTLRCSPRSGDLSVYWYQQSLDQGLQFLIQYYNGEERAKGNILERFSAQQFPDLHSELNLSSLELGDSALYFCASSATGQGAGEQYFGPGTRLTVT.

Comments on this clone: Distinct nucleotide sequences in the sample also encode this CDR3. This chain uses TRBV7-8 with TRBJ2-1; 8 bases map to TRBD2. After removal of 1 base from V and 15 bases from J, the junction contained 11 bases not matched to a gene. The CDR3 contains 14 residues. Germline-derived CDR1 and CDR2 are SGHVS and FQNEAQ. The CDR3 is CASSLGLGRAASFF. In nucleotides, the CDR3 is TGTGCCAGCAGCTTAGGGCTCGGGAGGGCCGCGTCGTTCTTC.